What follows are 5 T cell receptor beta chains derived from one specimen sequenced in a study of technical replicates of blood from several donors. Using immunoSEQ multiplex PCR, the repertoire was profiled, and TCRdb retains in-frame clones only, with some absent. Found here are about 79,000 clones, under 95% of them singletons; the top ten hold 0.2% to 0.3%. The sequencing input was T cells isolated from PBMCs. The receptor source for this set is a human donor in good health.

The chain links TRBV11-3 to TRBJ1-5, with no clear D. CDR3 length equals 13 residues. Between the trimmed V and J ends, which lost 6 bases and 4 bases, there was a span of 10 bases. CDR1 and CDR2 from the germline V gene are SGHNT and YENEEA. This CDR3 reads CASSEGGNQPQHF. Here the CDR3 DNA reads TGTGCCAGCAGTGAGGGAGGAAATCAGCCCCAGCATTTT. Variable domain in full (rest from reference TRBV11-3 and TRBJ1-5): EAGVVQSPRYKIIEKKQPVAFWCNPISGHNTLYWYLQNLGQGPELLIRYENEEAVDDSQLPKDRFSAERLKGVDSTLKIQPAELGDSAVYLCASSEGGNQPQHFGDGTRLSIL.

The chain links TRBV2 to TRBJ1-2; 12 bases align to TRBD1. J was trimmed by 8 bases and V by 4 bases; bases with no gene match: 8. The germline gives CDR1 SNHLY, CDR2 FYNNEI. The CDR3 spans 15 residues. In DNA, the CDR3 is TGTGCCAGCAGTGGTCCGGGACAGGGGGCGCGGGGCTACACCTTC. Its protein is CASSGPGQGARGYTF.

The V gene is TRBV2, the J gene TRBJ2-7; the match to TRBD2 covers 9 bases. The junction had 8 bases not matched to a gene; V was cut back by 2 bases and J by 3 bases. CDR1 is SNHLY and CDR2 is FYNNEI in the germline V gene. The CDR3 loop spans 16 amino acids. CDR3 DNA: TGTGCCAGCAGTGAAACGACTAGCGGCCGATACTACGAGCAGTACTTC. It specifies CASSETTSGRYYEQYF.

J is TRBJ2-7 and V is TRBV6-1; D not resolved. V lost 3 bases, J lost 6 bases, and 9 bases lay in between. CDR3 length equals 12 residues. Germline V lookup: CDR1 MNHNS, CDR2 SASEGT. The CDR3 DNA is TGTGCCAGCAGTGACGAATCCGGCGAGCAGTACTTC. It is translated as CASSDESGEQYF.

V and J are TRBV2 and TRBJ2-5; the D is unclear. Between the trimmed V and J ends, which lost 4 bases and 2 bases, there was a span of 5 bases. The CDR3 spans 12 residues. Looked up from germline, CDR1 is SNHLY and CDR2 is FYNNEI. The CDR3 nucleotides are TGTGCCAGCAGTGCTATACAAGAGACCCAGTACTTC. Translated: CASSAIQETQYF.